One and the same sample provided the 30 T cell receptor beta chains below, sequenced in a study of CD8+ T cells in alopecia areata. Extracted RNA was reverse transcribed, and the resulting cDNA served as sequencing template. Method: immunoSEQ multiplex PCR; TCRdb's copy keeps in-frame clones and lacks some. Among 79,000 or so clones listed, approximately 72% were seen once. Treatment: oral pan-JAK inhibitor, 5-10 mg twice daily. Sequencing was performed on CD8+ T cells sorted from blood, taken at week 24, from a patient treated with tofacitinib. These receptor sequences come from a human donor with alopecia areata.

The CDR3: CASSLAGRKAAEQYF. CDR3 coding DNA: TGTGCCAGCAGCTTAGCGGGGCGTAAGGCGGCCGAGCAGTACTTC. V and J are TRBV7-6 and TRBJ2-7, with a tentative D call TRBD1 (5 bases). V lost 0 bases, J lost 6 bases, and 15 bases lay in between. The germline V gene has CDR1 SGHVS and CDR2 FNYEAQ. The CDR3 length is 15 residues.

This clone showed up just a few times. The chain carries TRBV7-9 and TRBJ2-5; 8 nucleotides align to TRBD1. Germline-derived CDR1 and CDR2 are SEHNR and FQNEAQ (reference sequence). This CDR3 is built from 14 residues. The J segment lost 5 bases and the V segment lost 5 bases, leaving 7 bases of the junction unmatched. As DNA, the CDR3 is TGTGCCAGCAGCCCTTGGGACAGGAGGGAGACCCAGTACTTC. The encoded protein is CASSPWDRRETQYF.

The rearrangement joins TRBV6-5 to TRBJ2-3; D is unresolved. Germline-derived CDR1 and CDR2 are MNHEY and SVGAGI. The CDR3 consists of 15 residues. Trimming took 6 bases from V and 7 from J, leaving 20 bases between them. The CDR3, as DNA: TGTGCCAGCAGCCCCTTCGGGCTCCAAATGAATACGCAGTATTTT. This sequence encodes CASSPFGLQMNTQYF.

The chain uses TRBV5-1 and TRBJ2-5; possibly TRBD1 for D (5 bases). Germline-derived CDR1 and CDR2 are SGHRS and YFSETQ. The CDR3 has 13 residues. Trimming removed 2 bases at V and 4 bases at J, with 9 bases between. CDR3 protein: CASSFQGAETQYF. DNA for the CDR3: TGCGCCAGCAGCTTTCAAGGGGCAGAGACCCAGTACTTC.

The J gene is TRBJ1-2, the V gene TRBV27; 9 nucleotides agree with TRBD1. The germline gives CDR1 MNHEY, CDR2 SMNVEV (reference sequence). V lost 5 bases, J lost 4 bases, and 8 bases stayed unmatched. This CDR3 region has 15 residues. The DNA for the CDR3 is TGTGCCAGCAGTAAGGGGACAGGGTTTGGCTATGGCTACACCTTC. It yields the protein CASSKGTGFGYGYTF.

The chain combines TRBV4-1 with TRBJ2-3, with TRBD2 matching 9 bases. CDR3 length: 17 residues. Germline V gene sequence: CDR1 MGHRA, CDR2 YSYEKL. J lost 0 bases, V lost 1 base, and 5 bases had no gene match. The CDR3 loop reads CASSQGYSGGSTDTQYF. DNA of the CDR3: TGCGCCAGCAGCCAAGGTTATAGCGGGGGCAGCACAGATACGCAGTATTTT.

The genes are TRBV25-1 and TRBJ1-1; D uncertain. Trimming shortened V by 11 bases and J by 2 bases, and 9 bases separated the two germline ends. This CDR3 comprises 11 residues. Germline V gene lookup returns CDR1 MGHDK and CDR2 SYGVNS. CDR3 amino acids: CAVRRNTEAFF. The CDR3 nucleotides are TGTGCCGTCAGGAGAAACACTGAAGCTTTCTTT.

The V gene is TRBV4-2, the J gene TRBJ1-1; no clear D. Germline assignment: CDR1 LGHNA and CDR2 YNFKEQ. V was trimmed by 2 bases and J by 1 base, leaving 8 bases between them. The CDR3 extends over 14 amino acids. In DNA, the CDR3 is TGTGCCAGCAGCCAAATCGTAACGAACACTGAAGCTTTCTTT. It translates to CASSQIVTNTEAFF.

The V call is TRBV2, the J call TRBJ2-7; D perhaps matches TRBD1 (6 bases). The CDR3 consists of 15 residues. V was clipped by 7 bases and J by 2 bases, with 18 bases between them. The germline V gene has CDR1 SNHLY and CDR2 FYNNEI. CDR3 loop: CASTVRDTSAYEQYF. Written as DNA, the CDR3 is TGTGCCAGCACCGTCCGGGACACGTCTGCCTACGAGCAGTACTTC. Drawing the rest from reference TRBV2 and TRBJ2-7, the complete variable domain is EPEVTQTPSHQVTQMGQEVILRCVPISNHLYFYWYRQILGQKVEFLVSFYNNEISEKSEIFDDQFSVERPDGSNFTLKIRSTKLEDSAMYFCASTVRDTSAYEQYFGPGTRLTVT.

This clone appeared once. The chain has TRBV7-3 and TRBJ2-1; 9 bases are shared with TRBD2. The CDR3 sequence is 13 residues long. From germline, CDR1 is SGHTA and CDR2 FQGTGA. J lost 8 bases, V lost 4 bases, and 3 bases had no gene match. CDR3 loop: CASSYGTSYEQFF. The CDR3 DNA reads TGTGCCAGCAGCTACGGGACTAGCTATGAGCAGTTCTTC.

The V and J genes are TRBV7-8 and TRBJ1-1; D is unresolved. CDR1 is SGHVS and CDR2 is FQNEAQ in the germline V gene. Trimming stripped 5 bases from V and 3 bases from J, with 13 bases between. The CDR3 runs to 14 residues. The CDR3, as DNA: TGTGCCAGCAGCGGCGAGGGTTTGGACACTGAAGCTTTCTTT. This codes for CASSGEGLDTEAFF.

This sequence joins TRBV27 and TRBJ1-6; D call uncertain. This CDR3 is 14 amino acids long. The V and J ends lost 4 bases and 8 bases respectively, with 12 bases between them. Per germline, CDR1 MNHEY and CDR2 SMNVEV (reference sequence). This CDR3 is CASSSRTSYSPLHF. The DNA for the CDR3 is TGTGCCAGCAGTTCCCGGACTTCATATTCACCCCTCCACTTT.

The rearrangement links TRBV4-1 to TRBJ1-5; 8 nucleotides match TRBD1. CDR1 and CDR2 from the germline V gene are MGHRA and YSYEKL. The junction had 3 bases not matched to a gene; V was cut back by 6 bases and J by 5 bases. The length of the CDR3 is 13 residues. Here the CDR3 reads CASSDRGHQPQHF. The CDR3, as DNA: TGCGCCAGCAGTGACAGGGGTCATCAGCCCCAGCATTTT.

The chain joins TRBV4-3 to TRBJ2-2, with 11 bases aligning to TRBD2. The CDR3 is made up of 17 amino acids. V dropped 0 bases and J dropped 5; count of bases not matched to a gene: 5. Germline values: CDR1 LGHNA, CDR2 YSLEER. This CDR3 reads CASSQDASGGWTGELFF. CDR3 nucleotide sequence: TGCGCCAGCAGCCAAGATGCTAGCGGGGGGTGGACCGGGGAGCTGTTTTTT.

The gene calls are TRBV14 and TRBJ1-2; weak D call: TRBD1 (5 bases). Germline lookup yields CDR1 SGHDN and CDR2 FVKESK. CDR3 size: 14 residues. V was trimmed by 0 bases and J by 7 bases, leaving 12 bases between them. The CDR3 protein is CASSQDRPGLGYTF. The CDR3 region has the DNA TGTGCCAGCAGCCAAGATCGTCCGGGGCTTGGCTACACCTTC.

The V call is TRBV11-2, the J call TRBJ2-3, with D unclear. CDR1 is SGHAT, CDR2 FQNNGV, per germline. Trimming took 5 bases from V and 0 from J, leaving 0 bases between them. The CDR3 has 11 amino acids. CDR3 DNA: TGTGCCAGCAGCAGCACAGATACGCAGTATTTT. The encoded protein is CASSSTDTQYF.

This clone was counted between two and nine times. The genes are TRBV27 and TRBJ1-1; 9 nucleotides match TRBD1. The CDR3 extends over 14 amino acids. V trimming: 5 bases; J trimming: 4 bases; junction bases outside the gene matches: 5. Germline values: CDR1 MNHEY, CDR2 SMNVEV (reference sequence). CDR3 DNA sequence: TGTGCCAGCAGTATACTACAGGGGGCCACTGAAGCTTTCTTT. Residues: CASSILQGATEAFF.

V and J are TRBV4-1 and TRBJ1-4, with 7 bases identical to TRBD1. Germline CDR1 is MGHRA and CDR2 is YSYEKL. V dropped 3 bases and J dropped 3; count of bases not matched to a gene: 4. The CDR3 runs to 15 residues. CDR3 bases: TGCGCCAGCAGCCAGATAACAGGGGCTAATGAAAAACTGTTTTTT. This codes for CASSQITGANEKLFF.

To note about this clone: The same CDR3 is also encoded by other DNA sequences in this sample. This rearrangement joins TRBV6-4 to TRBJ1-1, with a possible D match to TRBD1 (6 bases). This CDR3 comprises 14 residues. CDR1 is MRHNA and CDR2 is SNTAGT in the germline V gene. The germline V and J ends were trimmed by 3 bases and 1 base, with 9 bases remaining between them. CDR3 coding DNA: TGTGCCAGCAGTGAGGGGGGCTCGAACACTGAAGCTTTCTTT. Amino acids: CASSEGGSNTEAFF.

In this sample, this clone turned up once. The chain is built from TRBV4-1 and TRBJ2-2, with D unclear. V lost 3 bases and J 8 bases, leaving 16 bases between the germline ends. The CDR3 is 15 residues long. CDR1 is MGHRA and CDR2 is YSYEKL in the germline V gene. This chain's CDR3 is CASSHLSGVLGELFF. The CDR3 DNA reads as TGCGCCAGCAGCCATCTCTCAGGCGTGTTGGGGGAGCTGTTTTTT.

This chain uses TRBV7-2 with TRBJ2-2; TRBD2 matches 7 bases. The CDR3 is made up of 16 amino acids. V trimming: 7 bases; J trimming: 0 bases; junction bases outside the gene matches: 8. Looked up from germline, CDR1 is SGHTA and CDR2 is FQGNSA. The CDR3 region is CASTPISGPNTGELFF. The CDR3 coding sequence is TGTGCCAGCACCCCGATTAGCGGGCCGAACACCGGGGAGCTGTTTTTT.

This chain joins TRBV4-1 and TRBJ2-7; possibly TRBD2 for D (5 bases). The CDR3 runs to 14 residues. Per the germline V gene, CDR1 is MGHRA and CDR2 is YSYEKL. The V and J ends lost 2 bases and 2 bases respectively, with 10 bases between them. The CDR3 is CASSQTTEAYEQYF. In DNA form, the CDR3 reads TGCGCCAGCAGCCAAACGACGGAGGCCTACGAGCAGTACTTC.

The V and J genes are TRBV2 and TRBJ1-2; D may be TRBD1 (5 bases). The V and J ends lost 9 bases and 4 bases respectively, with 21 bases between them. Looked up from germline, CDR1 is SNHLY and CDR2 is FYNNEI. The CDR3 runs to 15 residues. CDR3: CARQRVVSRAYGYTF. CDR3 nucleotide sequence: TGTGCCAGGCAACGGGTTGTGAGCAGGGCCTATGGCTACACCTTC.

This rearrangement joins TRBV25-1 to TRBJ1-6; D is undetermined. The V end was cut by 3 bases, the J end by 3 bases, with 6 bases between. The CDR3 contains 14 residues. Looked up from germline, CDR1 is MGHDK and CDR2 is SYGVNS. The CDR3 region is CASSEQVYNSPLHF. As DNA, the CDR3 is TGTGCCAGCAGTGAGCAGGTCTATAATTCACCCCTCCACTTT.

The rearrangement joins TRBV7-9 to TRBJ2-7; D possibly corresponds to TRBD1 (5 bases). With 5 bases removed from V and 5 bases from J, the gap between germline ends came to 19 bases. Looked up from germline, CDR1 is SEHNR and CDR2 is FQNEAQ (reference sequence). CDR3 length: 15 amino acids. CDR3 in DNA: TGTGCCAGCAGCCGCTTTGGGCAGGGTCGGCACGAGCAGTACTTC. Translation: CASSRFGQGRHEQYF.

The chain is built from TRBV10-3 and TRBJ2-6; 9 nucleotides agree with TRBD1. The CDR3 runs 17 residues. From germline, CDR1 is ENHRY and CDR2 SYGVKD. Trimming cost V 4 bases and J 0 bases; bases outside gene matches: 4. The CDR3 DNA sequence: TGTGCCATCAGTGGAGGGACAGGGAGCTCTGGGGCCAACGTCCTGACTTTC. Its translation is CAISGGTGSSGANVLTF.

The chain is built from TRBV5-1 and TRBJ1-5, with a possible D match to TRBD1 (5 bases). The CDR3 sequence is 15 residues long. The V end lost 1 base, the J end lost 3 bases, and 11 bases lay between the germline ends. CDR1 is SGHRS, CDR2 YFSETQ, per germline. The CDR3 region is CASSLLDSYNQPQHF. DNA for the CDR3: TGCGCCAGCAGCTTGTTAGACAGCTACAATCAGCCCCAGCATTTT.

The rearrangement joins TRBV27 to TRBJ2-7; possible D gene TRBD1, 6 bases. The V and J ends lost 6 bases and 5 bases respectively, with 11 bases between them. The CDR3 sequence is 12 residues long. Germline values: CDR1 MNHEY, CDR2 SMNVEV (reference sequence). CDR3 residues: CASSWGRNEQYF. CDR3 nucleotide sequence: TGTGCCAGCAGCTGGGGGCGGAACGAGCAGTACTTC.

A single count supports this clone. CDR3 nucleotide sequence: TGTGCCAGCAGTTACGGACAGGTTAGCAATCAGCCCCAGCATTTT. It is translated as CASSYGQVSNQPQHF. The chain carries TRBV28 and TRBJ1-5; 7 nucleotides agree with TRBD1. Germline values: CDR1 MDHEN, CDR2 SYDVKM. The CDR3 totals 15 residues. With V trimmed by 4 bases and J by 0 bases, 3 bases remained unmatched.

The CDR3 DNA reads TGCAGCGTTTACCCCCTTGGATACAATGAGCAGTTCTTC. Translation: CSVYPLGYNEQFF. The chain combines TRBV29-1 with TRBJ2-1; D uncertain. The length of the CDR3 is 13 residues. The V end lost 5 bases, the J end lost 4 bases, and 12 bases lay between the germline ends. In germline, CDR1 is SQVTM, CDR2 ANQGSEA.